A single sample gave rise to the 26 T cell receptor beta chains below, sequenced in a study of shared clonotypes between healthy human individuals (dated by TCRdb to 2018 to 2021). The library was prepared using the immunoSEQ multiplex PCR assay. Imported from immuneACCESS, the table was reduced by TCRdb to in-frame sequences with V and J called. These copies leave out some clones; in studies compared against another copy, an unresolved V gene accounts for under half, and the cause of the remainder is not known. This sample lists approximately 840,000 clones; around 96% were detected once. Less than 0.25% of the sample is held by the ten biggest clonotypes. CD8 naive samples were CD45RO-negative cells positively selected for CCR7, giving a CD45RA+CCR7+ population that excluded TemRA cells. The source material was naive CD8+ T cells sorted from blood. The cell subset or site label, as the study defines it: CD45RA+CCR7+. These receptors all come from a man aged 30-40 years in good health.

V usage is TRBV11-2 and J usage is TRBJ2-5; D call uncertain. The V end was cut by 4 bases, the J end by 0 bases, with 18 bases between. The CDR3 extends over 17 amino acids. CDR1 and CDR2 from the germline V gene are SGHAT and FQNNGV. DNA for the CDR3: TGTGCCAGCAGCTCTCCAGTCCATGACCGGTACCAAGAGACCCAGTACTTC. Translated: CASSSPVHDRYQETQYF.

This sequence joins TRBV2 and TRBJ2-3; TRBD1 or TRBD2 may be the D gene (6 bases each). Germline lookup yields CDR1 SNHLY and CDR2 FYNNEI. The V gene lost 6 bases and the J gene lost 2 bases, with 12 bases spanning the gap. The CDR3 is made up of 14 amino acids. CDR3 nucleotides: TGTGCCAGCAGACAGGGACTCGCCACAGATACGCAGTATTTT. Translated, it gives CASRQGLATDTQYF.

V is TRBV15 and J is TRBJ1-4; D gene unclear. This CDR3 spans 14 amino acids. With 3 bases removed from V and 3 bases from J, the gap between germline ends came to 8 bases. Germline-derived CDR1 and CDR2 are LNHNV and YYDKDF (reference sequence). CDR3 DNA sequence: TGTGCCACCAGCAGTGAGTTGGCTAATGAAAAACTGTTTTTT. This encodes CATSSELANEKLFF.

The chain joins TRBV7-8 to TRBJ2-7; 15 bases are a match to TRBD2. Trimming removed 4 bases from V and 4 bases from J; junction bases left unmatched: 11. The CDR3 has 18 amino acids. The germline CDR1 and CDR2 sequences are SGHVS and FQNEAQ. CDR3: CASSSAGTSGRKGYEQYF. The CDR3 coding sequence is TGTGCCAGCAGCTCCGCCGGGACTAGCGGGAGGAAGGGTTACGAGCAGTACTTC.

V gene TRBV7-6 combines with J gene TRBJ2-1; TRBD2 agrees at 10 bases. CDR1 is SGHVS and CDR2 is FNYEAQ in the germline V gene. The CDR3 covers 16 residues. V shed 5 bases, J shed 1 base, and the junction held 5 bases outside the gene matches. CDR3 DNA sequence: TGTGCCAGCAGCCCACCTAGCGGGAGATCCTACAATGAGCAGTTCTTC. Amino acid sequence: CASSPPSGRSYNEQFF.

The chain employs TRBV29-1 and TRBJ2-1, with 9 bases that match TRBD1. Germline V gives CDR1 SQVTM, CDR2 ANQGSEA. CDR3 size: 14 residues. V was pared by 3 bases and J by 7 bases, with 7 bases of the junction left unmatched. CDR3 in DNA: TGCAGCGTTGAGGGGACAGGGATTCGGAATGAGCAGTTCTTC. This sequence encodes CSVEGTGIRNEQFF.

V gene TRBV15 combines with J gene TRBJ2-3; D possibly uses TRBD1 or TRBD2 (5 bases each). Between the trimmed V and J ends, which lost 5 bases and 0 bases, there was a span of 18 bases. The length of the CDR3 is 17 residues. Germline CDR1 is LNHNV and CDR2 is YYDKDF (reference sequence). The CDR3 reads CATSARRGADSTDTQYF. As DNA, the CDR3 is TGTGCCACCAGCGCACGCCGAGGGGCGGATAGCACAGATACGCAGTATTTT.

The chain is built from TRBV30 and TRBJ2-1; D unresolved. The CDR3 sequence is 11 residues long. Germline V lookup: CDR1 GTSNPN, CDR2 SVGIG (reference sequence). Trimming shortened V by 4 bases and J by 10 bases, and 11 bases separated the two germline ends. For the CDR3, the DNA is TGTGCCTGGACTGATAGGTCCGAGCAGTTCTTC. This encodes CAWTDRSEQFF.

The rearrangement joins TRBV7-8 to TRBJ2-1, with 7 bases matching TRBD2. J was trimmed by 8 bases and V by 0 bases; bases with no gene match: 10. The CDR3 length is 16 residues. Germline V gives CDR1 SGHVS, CDR2 FQNEAQ. DNA for the CDR3: TGTGCCAGCAGCTTAGCGGCTGAGGGAGGGGTTTATGAGCAGTTCTTC. It specifies CASSLAAEGGVYEQFF.

Written as DNA, the CDR3 is TGTGCCAGCTCACCTCGGACGCTACAGGGAACTGCTAGCTCGACCTACGAGCAGTACTTC. Translating it yields CASSPRTLQGTASSTYEQYF. This sequence joins TRBV18 and TRBJ2-7; a possible D gene is TRBD1 (6 bases). The CDR3 is made up of 20 amino acids. V was clipped by 3 bases and J by 2 bases, with 29 bases between them. CDR1 KGHSH and CDR2 LQKENI come from the germline V gene.

The genes are TRBV7-2 and TRBJ2-7; TRBD1 might be the D (6 bases). CDR1 is SGHTA and CDR2 is FQGNSA in the germline V gene. The CDR3 is 14 residues long. Trimming pared 4 bases from V and 4 bases from J, leaving 14 bases between. CDR3 in amino acids: CASSWGGTSYEQYF. CDR3 DNA sequence: TGTGCCAGCAGCTGGGGTGGGACATCGTACGAGCAGTACTTC. The variable domain in full, with the rest retrieved from reference TRBV7-2 and TRBJ2-7, is GAGVSQSPSNKVTEKGKDVELRCDPISGHTALYWYRQSLGQGLEFLIYFQGNSAPDKSGLPSDRFSAERTGGSVSTLTIQRTQQEDSAVYLCASSWGGTSYEQYFGPGTRLTVT.

This chain joins TRBV9 and TRBJ1-1; D remains ambiguous. Deletions cut 5 bases from V and 1 base from J, with 18 bases between. The CDR3 is 16 amino acids. CDR1 SGDLS and CDR2 YYNGEE come from the germline V gene. This CDR3 reads CASSIGKGLGNTEAFF. The CDR3 nucleotides read TGTGCCAGCAGTATAGGGAAAGGGCTTGGGAACACTGAAGCTTTCTTT.

The chain links TRBV28 to TRBJ2-7, with D possibly TRBD2 on 6 matching bases. Deletions cut 5 bases from V and 6 bases from J, with 17 bases between. This CDR3 region has 14 residues. Germline V CDR1 and CDR2: MDHEN, SYDVKM. The CDR3 nucleotides are TGTGCCAGCAGTGGACTACCACGTAGTAGCGAGCAGTACTTC. Amino acid sequence: CASSGLPRSSEQYF.

Note on this clone: The same CDR3 can be traced to other DNA sequences in this sample. The rearrangement uses TRBV7-9 and TRBJ2-7, with D maybe TRBD2 (6 bases). Trimming shortened V by 4 bases and J by 4 bases, and 17 bases separated the two germline ends. The CDR3 loop spans 15 amino acids. Germline V lookup: CDR1 SEHNR, CDR2 FQNEAQ (reference sequence). In DNA form, the CDR3 reads TGTGCCAGCAGCTCATCCGGGACTGGGGATTACGAGCAGTACTTC. It yields the protein CASSSSGTGDYEQYF. The variable domain in full, completed from reference TRBV7-9 and TRBJ2-7, reads DTGVSQNPRHKITKRGQNVTFRCDPISEHNRLYWYRQTLGQGPEFLTYFQNEAQLEKSRLLSDRFSAERPKGSFSTLEIQRTEQGDSAMYLCASSSSGTGDYEQYFGPGTRLTVT.

The rearrangement links TRBV30 to TRBJ1-1, with unresolved D. This CDR3 comprises 12 residues. V lost 5 bases and J 8 bases, leaving 15 bases between the germline ends. CDR1 GTSNPN and CDR2 SVGIG come from the germline V gene (reference sequence). The CDR3 is CAWEWVGPEAFF. CDR3 DNA: TGTGCCTGGGAGTGGGTTGGCCCCGAAGCTTTCTTT.

V gene TRBV30 combines with J gene TRBJ1-5, with 7 bases fitting TRBD1. The junction had 9 bases not matched to a gene; V was cut back by 4 bases and J by 3 bases. The length of the CDR3 is 15 residues. The germline V gene encodes CDR1 GTSNPN and CDR2 SVGIG (reference sequence). The CDR3 DNA reads as TGTGCCTGGACCCGTAGAGGGGGCACCAATCAGCCCCAGCATTTT. Residues: CAWTRRGGTNQPQHF.

The gene calls are TRBV13 and TRBJ2-7; 9 bases match TRBD2. Trimming removed 8 bases from V and 0 bases from J; junction bases left unmatched: 5. Germline loops: CDR1 PRHDT, CDR2 FYEKMQ (reference sequence). The CDR3 has 14 amino acids. The CDR3 loop is CASGLAPSSYEQYF. The CDR3 DNA sequence: TGTGCCAGCGGACTAGCGCCGAGCTCCTACGAGCAGTACTTC.

The chain employs TRBV29-1 and TRBJ2-1; 10 bases are a match to TRBD2. J was trimmed by 7 bases and V by 4 bases; bases with no gene match: 10. CDR3 length: 15 residues. CDR1 SQVTM and CDR2 ANQGSEA come from the germline V gene. The CDR3 loop is CSVGDGAGGQNEQFF. The CDR3 region has the DNA TGCAGCGTTGGGGACGGAGCGGGAGGGCAGAATGAGCAGTTCTTC.

The chain links TRBV7-8 to TRBJ2-3; D tentatively reads TRBD1 or TRBD2 (5 bases each). The CDR3 is made up of 18 amino acids. V shed 1 base and J shed 3 bases, with 20 bases lying between them. Germline V gives CDR1 SGHVS, CDR2 FQNEAQ. The CDR3 is CASSLEGGAIRGTDTQYF. The CDR3 nucleotides read TGTGCCAGCAGCTTAGAGGGTGGGGCTATCCGAGGGACAGATACGCAGTATTTT. Supplemented by reference TRBV7-8 and TRBJ2-3, the full variable domain reads GAGVSQSPRYKVAKRGQDVALRCDPISGHVSLFWYQQALGQGPEFLTYFQNEAQLDKSGLPSDRFFAERPEGSVSTLKIQRTQQEDSAVYLCASSLEGGAIRGTDTQYFGPGTRLTVL.

The chain carries TRBV6-1 and TRBJ1-2; D perhaps matches TRBD1 (6 bases). The CDR3 is 14 residues long. The V gene's germline CDR1 is MNHNS and CDR2 SASEGT. V was shortened by 8 bases and J by 0 bases, with 13 bases between the two germline ends. The CDR3 DNA is TGTGCCAGCGAGGAGACAGGAACTAACTATGGCTACACCTTC. Protein: CASEETGTNYGYTF.

The chain employs TRBV7-8 and TRBJ2-3, with 8 bases that match TRBD1. The CDR3 sequence is 15 residues long. V trimming: 2 bases; J trimming: 0 bases; junction bases outside the gene matches: 1. Looked up from germline, CDR1 is SGHVS and CDR2 is FQNEAQ. CDR3 region: CASSLNRGSTDTQYF. For the CDR3, the DNA is TGTGCCAGCAGCTTAAACAGGGGGAGCACAGATACGCAGTATTTT.

V gene TRBV7-9 combines with J gene TRBJ2-5, with TRBD1 matching over 7 bases. Germline CDR1 reads SEHNR; CDR2 reads FQNEAQ (reference sequence). V lost 1 base to trimming and J lost 5 bases; unmatched junction nucleotides: 4. This CDR3 comprises 14 residues. The CDR3 bases are TGTGCCAGCAGCTTAGTCGACAGGGACGAGACCCAGTACTTC. It codes for CASSLVDRDETQYF.

The V call is TRBV4-1, the J call TRBJ2-1, with 9 positions matching TRBD2. V shed 8 bases and J 8 bases; nucleotides not matched to a gene: 10. CDR3 length equals 14 residues. Germline V gene sequence: CDR1 MGHRA, CDR2 YSYEKL. The CDR3, as DNA: TGCGCCAGCGCCCGGCATAGCGGGAGTGATGAGCAGTTCTTC. Residues: CASARHSGSDEQFF.

In the case of this clone: Other DNA variants within this sample encode the same CDR3. The rearrangement joins TRBV11-2 to TRBJ2-7; no definite D call. The germline gives CDR1 SGHAT, CDR2 FQNNGV. V dropped 2 bases and J dropped 4 bases, with 6 bases sitting between them. The CDR3 sequence is 12 residues long. CDR3 DNA sequence: TGTGCCAGCAGCTTAATTCCATACGAGCAGTACTTC. It specifies CASSLIPYEQYF.

The gene calls are TRBV27 and TRBJ1-5, with 8 nucleotides matching TRBD1. Per the germline V gene, CDR1 is MNHEY and CDR2 is SMNVEV (reference sequence). The junction had 8 bases not matched to a gene; V was cut back by 2 bases and J by 8 bases. The CDR3 runs to 15 residues. CDR3 residues: CASSLGSRGREPQHF. CDR3 DNA sequence: TGTGCCAGCAGTTTAGGAAGCAGGGGGCGTGAGCCCCAGCATTTT.

The genes are TRBV28 and TRBJ2-2, with 11 positions matching TRBD2. Germline V CDR1 and CDR2: MDHEN, SYDVKM. The CDR3 covers 18 residues. Unmatched junction bases numbered 5, after V lost 1 base and J lost 1 base. The CDR3 sequence: CASSLSALAGGNTGELFF. The CDR3, as DNA: TGTGCCAGCAGTTTATCTGCTCTAGCGGGAGGGAACACCGGGGAGCTGTTTTTT. Complete variable domain (other parts from reference TRBV28 and TRBJ2-2): DVKVTQSSRYLVKRTGEKVFLECVQDMDHENMFWYRQDPGLGLRLIYFSYDVKMKEKGDIPEGYSVSREKKERFSLILESASTNQTSMYLCASSLSALAGGNTGELFFGEGSRLTVL.